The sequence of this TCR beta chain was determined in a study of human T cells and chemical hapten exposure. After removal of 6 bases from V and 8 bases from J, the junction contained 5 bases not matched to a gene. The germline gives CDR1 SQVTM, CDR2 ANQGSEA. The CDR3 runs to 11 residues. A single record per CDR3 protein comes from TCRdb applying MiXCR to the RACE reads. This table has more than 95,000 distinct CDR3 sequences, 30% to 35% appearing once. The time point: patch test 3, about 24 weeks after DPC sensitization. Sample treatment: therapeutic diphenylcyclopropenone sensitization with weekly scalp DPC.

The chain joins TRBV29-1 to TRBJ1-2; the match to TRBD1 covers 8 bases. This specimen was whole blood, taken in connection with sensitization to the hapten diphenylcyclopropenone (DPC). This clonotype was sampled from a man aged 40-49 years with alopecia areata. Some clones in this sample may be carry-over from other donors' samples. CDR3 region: CSVQGEYGYTF. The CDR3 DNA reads TGCAGCGTACAGGGGGAGTACGGCTACACCTTC.